These 22 T cell receptor beta chains were all obtained from the same sample, sequenced in a study of T cells in women clearing cervical HPV infection. Only in-frame clones appear in the TCRdb table, and some are missing; sequencing was by immunoSEQ multiplex PCR. This sample lists about 36,000 clones; its ten largest clones have 3.7%. Sequencing used blood buffy coat. The receptors derive from a woman between 18 and 75 years old with a cervical HPV16 infection that either progressed to CIN3+ or cleared (not recorded which).

Concerning this clone: The read ends 3 residues early relative to the CDR3; the germline J gene fills the gap. This chain joins TRBV6-2 or TRBV6-3 and TRBJ2-7, with TRBD1 identical over 8 bases. The CDR3 has 16 amino acids. CDR1 is MNHEY, CDR2 SVGEGT, per germline. V dropped 0 bases and J dropped 6; count of bases not matched to a gene: 10. CDR3 sequence reads: CASSYSMIQGESEQYF. The covered CDR3 bases are TGTGCCAGCAGTTACTCGATGATACAGGGGGAATCCGAG.

Regarding this clone: The CDR3 end lies 3 residues beyond the end of the read and is filled in from the germline J gene. V and J are TRBV19 and TRBJ2-3, with 8 bases matching TRBD1. The CDR3 is 15 residues long. With V trimmed by 5 bases and J by 4 bases, 8 bases remained unmatched. CDR1 is LNHDA and CDR2 is SQIVND in the germline V gene (reference sequence). The CDR3 bases that were read are TGTGCCAGTAGTCTTGGACAGGGAGTATCAGATACG. This translates into CASSLGQGVSDT. The CDR3 reads in full as CASSLGQGVSDTQYF.

Of note for this clone: Read data end 3 residues before the CDR3 end; the end is taken from the germline J gene. The chain links TRBV27 to TRBJ2-1; 8 bases match TRBD2. With V trimmed by 7 bases and J by 6 bases, 8 bases remained unmatched. Germline values: CDR1 MNHEY, CDR2 SMNVEV (reference sequence). The CDR3 runs to 14 residues. The covered CDR3 bases are TGTGCCAGCACCCTCAGCGGGAGAGGCAATGAG. It is translated as CASTLSGRGNE. The CDR3 as a whole reads CASTLSGRGNEQFF.

For this clone: Read data end 3 residues before the CDR3 end; the end is taken from the germline J gene. The rearrangement links TRBV30 to TRBJ2-1, with 11 bases matching TRBD2. With V trimmed by 4 bases and J by 8 bases, 7 bases remained unmatched. There are 14 residues in the CDR3. The germline V gene encodes CDR1 GTSNPN and CDR2 SVGIG (reference sequence). The chain's CDR3 is CAWNPGLAVHEQFF. The CDR3 bases that were read are TGTGCCTGGAACCCGGGACTAGCGGTACATGAG.

Worth noting for this clone: Read coverage stops 3 residues before the CDR3 terminus; the germline J gene supplies the remainder. The chain recombines TRBV19 with TRBJ2-5, with 8 bases that match TRBD1. The CDR3 totals 14 residues. The ends lost 5 bases at V and 5 bases at J; junction bases unmatched: 7. Per the germline V gene, CDR1 is LNHDA and CDR2 is SQIVND (reference sequence). The DNA read from the CDR3 is TGTGCCAGTAGTCCCCAGGGGGCTCGGGAGACC. It translates to CASSPQGARET. The CDR3, in full, reads CASSPQGARETQYF.

This clone ranks as medium-sized in terms of frequency. The read terminates 3 residues ahead of where the CDR3 ends, so the germline J gene completes it. The rearrangement links TRBV10-3 to TRBJ2-7; D remains ambiguous. The germline CDR1 and CDR2 sequences are ENHRY and SYGVKD. V lost 8 bases, J lost 0 bases, and 11 bases lay in between. CDR3 length equals 13 residues. The CDR3 protein is CAIGDISSYEQYF. Incomplete CDR3 DNA: TGTGCCATCGGAGACATTAGCTCCTACGAG.

Comment on this clone: Sequencing ends 3 residues short of the CDR3 end; the germline J gene provides the rest. V is TRBV4-1 and J is TRBJ2-1, with 7 bases that match TRBD2. The junction had 3 bases not matched to a gene; V was cut back by 2 bases and J by 5 bases. The germline V gene encodes CDR1 MGHRA and CDR2 YSYEKL. This CDR3 region has 14 residues. Partial CDR3 DNA: TGCGCCAGCAGCCAAACCGCGGGAGACAATGAG. This translates into CASSQTAGDNE. The whole CDR3 protein is CASSQTAGDNEQFF.

In regard to this clone: The CDR3 end is not reached by the read, which stops 3 residues before it; the germline J gene fills it in. The chain is built from TRBV28 and TRBJ2-3; 14 positions agree with TRBD2. In germline, CDR1 is MDHEN, CDR2 SYDVKM. J lost 5 bases, V lost 5 bases, and 9 bases had no gene match. The CDR3 sequence is 17 residues long. The CDR3 DNA, read in part, is TGTGCCAGCAGTCCTCACGGGACTAGCGGGAGTTTAGATACG. Its translation: CASSPHGTSGSLDT. The entire CDR3 protein is CASSPHGTSGSLDTQYF.

Details on this clone: Coverage ceases 3 residues before the CDR3 finishes, and the germline J gene fills in the end. The chain is built from TRBV29-1 and TRBJ2-5; D may be TRBD1 (5 bases). Germline V gene lookup returns CDR1 SQVTM and CDR2 ANQGSEA. The V gene lost 2 bases and the J gene lost 6 bases, with 10 bases spanning the gap. This CDR3 spans 12 amino acids. CDR3 in amino acids: CSVEQGKKTQYF. The CDR3 bases that were read are TGCAGCGTTGAACAGGGCAAGAAGACC. The full variable domain, in which reference TRBV29-1 and TRBJ2-5 provide the parts outside the CDR3, is SAVISQKPSRDICQRGTSLTIQCQVDSQVTMMFWYRQQPGQSLTLIATANQGSEATYESGFVIDKFPISRPNLTFSTLTVSNMSPEDSSIYLCSVEQGKKTQYFGPGTRLLVL.

Regarding this clone: Read coverage stops 3 residues before the CDR3 terminus; the germline J gene supplies the remainder. This rearrangement joins TRBV6-2 or TRBV6-3 to TRBJ1-1; D possibly corresponds to TRBD1 (6 bases). CDR1 is MNHEY and CDR2 is SVGEGT in the germline V gene. CDR3 length: 10 amino acids. The CDR3 bases that were read are TGTGCCAGCAGGCGGGACAAA. It specifies CASRRDK. The CDR3 in full is CASRRDKAFF.

As for this clone: The read ends 3 residues before the CDR3 terminus; that terminus is restored from the germline J gene. The chain is built from TRBV28 and TRBJ1-1; D is perhaps TRBD1 (5 bases). Trimming took 7 bases from V and 4 from J, leaving 7 bases between them. The germline V gene has CDR1 MDHEN and CDR2 SYDVKM. CDR3 length equals 11 residues. The CDR3 sequence: CASIGATEAFF. The sequenced CDR3 bases are TGTGCCAGCATTGGGGCCACTGAA.

About this clone itself: Sequencing ends 3 residues short of the CDR3 end; the germline J gene provides the rest. The V call is TRBV6-2 or TRBV6-3, the J call TRBJ2-1, with a possible D match to TRBD1 (6 bases). CDR1 and CDR2 (germline): MNHEY, SVGEGT. The ends were cut back, 5 bases at V and 4 bases at J, with 9 bases in the middle. CDR3 length equals 13 residues. The CDR3 loop is CASSQGQYNEQFF. The sequenced part of the CDR3 DNA is TGTGCCAGCAGTCAAGGACAGTACAATGAG.

Notes on this clone: The observed sequence ends 3 residues before the CDR3 terminus, with the missing tail filled in from the germline J gene. The chain carries TRBV2 and TRBJ1-5; D is ambiguous. The germline CDR1 and CDR2 sequences are SNHLY and FYNNEI. This CDR3 contains 14 residues. V was clipped by 7 bases and J by 6 bases, with 16 bases between them. The sequenced CDR3 bases are TGTGCCAGCATCTCCGACGCGGGAGCTCAGCCC. It is translated as CASISDAGAQP. The entire CDR3 reads CASISDAGAQPQHF.

Details on this clone: Read data end 3 residues before the CDR3 end; the end is taken from the germline J gene. The V call is TRBV28, the J call TRBJ2-3; TRBD1 matches 8 bases. Germline lookup yields CDR1 MDHEN and CDR2 SYDVKM. This CDR3 has 12 residues. Incomplete CDR3 DNA: TGTGCCAGCAGGGACAGGGCGCCGGCG. This gives the protein CASRDRAPA. The CDR3 as a whole reads CASRDRAPAQYF.

Comments on this clone: The CDR3 goes on 3 residues after the read ends, and that part is filled in from the germline J gene. This chain links TRBV7-2 with TRBJ2-1, with TRBD1 identical over 9 bases. The ends lost 5 bases at V and 5 bases at J; junction bases unmatched: 7. This CDR3 spans 15 amino acids. Germline V gene sequence: CDR1 SGHTA, CDR2 FQGNSA. CDR3 in amino acids: CASSPEGQGNNEQFF. The sequenced part of the CDR3 DNA is TGTGCCAGCAGCCCAGAGGGACAGGGAAACAATGAG.

This clone is labeled medium-sized based on frequency. The sequence runs out 3 residues before the end of the CDR3; the remainder is reconstructed from the germline J gene. The gene calls are TRBV4-1 and TRBJ2-5; possible D gene TRBD1, 5 bases. The CDR3 totals 14 residues. CDR1 and CDR2 from the germline V gene are MGHRA and YSYEKL. Trimming pared 0 bases from V and 4 bases from J, leaving 9 bases between. CDR3 in amino acids: CASSQEGRVETQYF. CDR3 DNA, as far as it was read: TGCGCCAGCAGCCAAGAGGGCAGGGTAGAGACC.

Note on this clone: With the read ending 3 residues before the CDR3 end, the germline J gene is used to fill in that end. The chain combines TRBV28 with TRBJ1-1, with D perhaps matching TRBD1 (6 bases). The CDR3 covers 17 residues. V lost 4 bases to trimming and J lost 0 bases, with 18 bases between them. Germline lookup yields CDR1 MDHEN and CDR2 SYDVKM. The sequenced part of the CDR3 DNA is TGTGCCAGCAGTTACAGGGCTGAGGGACACATGAACACTGAA. This encodes CASSYRAEGHMNTE. The CDR3 in its entirety is CASSYRAEGHMNTEAFF.

With respect to this clone: Sequencing ends 3 residues short of the CDR3 end; the germline J gene provides the rest. The chain couples TRBV3-1 (or the pseudogene TRBV3-2) to TRBJ1-6; D uncertain. Trimming removed 1 base from V and 5 bases from J, with 9 bases in between. The CDR3 has 15 residues. CDR1 and CDR2 from the germline V gene are LGHDT and YNNKEL (reference sequence). This CDR3 reads CASSQGRRDNSPLHF. CDR3 DNA (partial): TGTGCCAGCAGCCAAGGACGGAGGGATAATTCACCC.

As for this clone: The DNA ends 3 residues before the CDR3 does, and the rest of the CDR3 is filled in from the germline J gene. The chain couples TRBV2 to TRBJ2-7, with D perhaps TRBD1 (6 bases). Germline V gene data show CDR1 as SNHLY and CDR2 as FYNNEI. V lost 8 bases, J lost 2 bases, and 10 bases lay in between. This CDR3 region has 12 residues. This CDR3 is CASATGTYEQYF. The CDR3 DNA, read in part, is TGTGCCAGCGCTACAGGGACCTACGAG. The whole variable domain, filled in from reference TRBV2 and TRBJ2-7, reads EPEVTQTPSHQVTQMGQEVILRCVPISNHLYFYWYRQILGQKVEFLVSFYNNEISEKSEIFDDQFSVERPDGSNFTLKIRSTKLEDSAMYFCASATGTYEQYFGPGTRLTVT.

With respect to this clone: The read ends 3 residues before the CDR3 terminus; that terminus is restored from the germline J gene. The chain joins TRBV20-1 to TRBJ2-7; 8 positions match TRBD2. The CDR3 consists of 15 residues. V shed 2 bases, J shed 4 bases, and the junction held 10 bases outside the gene matches. Per germline, CDR1 DFQATT and CDR2 SNEGSKA (reference sequence). Here the CDR3 reads CSARSRAGGGYEQYF. Incomplete CDR3 DNA: TGCAGTGCTAGAAGTAGGGCCGGGGGGGGATACGAG.

To note about this clone: The CDR3 end falls 3 residues outside the read, so it is completed with the germline J gene. The chain carries TRBV19 and TRBJ1-4; no definite D call. From germline, CDR1 is LNHDA and CDR2 SQIVND (reference sequence). The ends were cut back, 2 bases at V and 0 bases at J, with 7 bases in the middle. The CDR3 sequence is 15 residues long. The CDR3 loop is CASSILDATNEKLFF. The covered CDR3 bases are TGTGCCAGTAGTATACTAGATGCAACTAATGAAAAA.

With regard to this clone: The CDR3 end is not reached by the read, which stops 3 residues before it; the germline J gene fills it in. The chain joins TRBV5-4 to TRBJ1-2; TRBD1 agrees at 10 bases. Per the germline V gene, CDR1 is SGHNT and CDR2 is YYREEE (reference sequence). The CDR3 has 14 amino acids. Here the CDR3 reads CASSPEGTGVGYTF. The DNA read from the CDR3 is TGTGCCAGCAGCCCAGAAGGGACAGGGGTCGGC.